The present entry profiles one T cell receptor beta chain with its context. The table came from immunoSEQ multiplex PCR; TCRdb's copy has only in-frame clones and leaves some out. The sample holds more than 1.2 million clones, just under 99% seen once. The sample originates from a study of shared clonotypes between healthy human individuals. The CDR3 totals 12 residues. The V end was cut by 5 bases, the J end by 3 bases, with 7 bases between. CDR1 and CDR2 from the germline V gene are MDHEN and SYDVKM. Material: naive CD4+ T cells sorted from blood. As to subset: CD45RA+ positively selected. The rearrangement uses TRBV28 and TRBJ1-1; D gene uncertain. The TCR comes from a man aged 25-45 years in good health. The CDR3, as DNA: TGTGCCAGCAGTGGGAGGTACACTGAAGCTTTCTTT. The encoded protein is CASSGRYTEAFF.